This is a list of T cell receptor beta chains from one sample in a study of OX40 agonist ivuxolimab in advanced cancers. Clones were read by immunoSEQ multiplex PCR, and TCRdb kept only the in-frame ones, dropping some. The data show some 67,000 clones, with about 91% seen just once and around 0.5% held by the top ten. Sequencing used CD4+ or CD8+ T cells sorted from blood, obtained in a trial of the OX40 agonist ivuxolimab. These receptors came from an adult with an advanced solid tumor such as melanoma, head and neck, liver or kidney cancer. CDR3s include the opening cysteine and the closing phenylalanine or tryptophan. A D gene is named only where the DNA matches it firmly. Only part of the rows carry a size: once, few, many, or a class if the clone is expanded.

clone size: few
D gene: NA
V gene: TRBV28
J gene: TRBJ1-5
CDR3 protein: CASRQTPNQPQHF
CDR3 DNA: TGTGCCAGCAGACAAACTCCCAATCAGCCCCAGCATTTT

clone size: NA
D gene: NA
V gene: TRBV7-6
J gene: TRBJ2-1
CDR3 protein: CASSPGGTSYNEQFF
CDR3 DNA: TGTGCCAGCAGCCCCGGGGGCACCTCCTACAATGAGCAGTTCTTC

clone size: NA
D gene: NA
V gene: TRBV10-2
J gene: TRBJ1-5
CDR3 protein: CASSETGPSNQPQHF
CDR3 DNA: TGCGCCAGCAGTGAGACAGGACCAAGCAATCAGCCCCAGCATTTT

clone size: NA
D gene: NA
V gene: TRBV30
J gene: TRBJ1-1
CDR3 protein: CAWSVHVNTEAFF
CDR3 DNA: TGTGCCTGGAGTGTACACGTGAACACTGAAGCTTTCTTT

clone size: NA
D gene: NA
V gene: TRBV5-4
J gene: TRBJ2-7
CDR3 protein: CASSQNEYEQYF
CDR3 DNA: TGTGCCAGCAGCCAAAACGAATACGAGCAGTACTTC

clone size: NA
D gene: TRBD1
V gene: TRBV19
J gene: TRBJ1-5
CDR3 protein: CASSPGGTDRRPQHF
CDR3 DNA: TGTGCCAGTAGTCCAGGGGGCACAGATCGTCGGCCCCAGCATTTT

clone size: NA
D gene: NA
V gene: TRBV10-3
J gene: TRBJ1-1
CDR3 protein: CAITLDRTNTEAFF
CDR3 DNA: TGTGCCATCACCTTAGACAGGACGAACACTGAAGCTTTCTTT

clone size: NA
D gene: TRBD2
V gene: TRBV5-4
J gene: TRBJ2-1
CDR3 protein: CASSFGTRGNEQFF
CDR3 DNA: TGTGCCAGCAGCTTCGGGACTAGGGGCAATGAGCAGTTCTTC

clone size: NA
D gene: NA
V gene: TRBV29-1
J gene: TRBJ1-4
CDR3 protein: CSVIKGKDEKLFF
CDR3 DNA: TGCAGCGTTATCAAGGGGAAGGATGAAAAACTGTTTTTT

clone size: NA
D gene: NA
V gene: TRBV2
J gene: TRBJ2-1
CDR3 protein: CASSELVSVVEQFF
CDR3 DNA: TGTGCCAGCAGTGAACTGGTTTCGGTGGTTGAGCAGTTCTTC

clone size: once
D gene: NA
V gene: TRBV15
J gene: TRBJ1-2
CDR3 protein: CATSPGYGYGYTF
CDR3 DNA: TGTGCCACCAGCCCGGGTTACGGCTATGGCTACACCTTC

clone size: NA
D gene: NA
V gene: TRBV9
J gene: TRBJ2-2
CDR3 protein: CASSVRGQNTGELFF
CDR3 DNA: TGTGCCAGCAGCGTAAGGGGCCAGAACACCGGGGAGCTGTTTTTT

clone size: NA
D gene: TRBD2
V gene: TRBV4-2
J gene: TRBJ2-1
CDR3 protein: CASSLSGGASYNEQFF
CDR3 DNA: TGTGCCAGCAGCCTGAGCGGGGGGGCCTCCTACAATGAGCAGTTCTTC

clone size: few
D gene: NA
V gene: TRBV13
J gene: TRBJ2-5
CDR3 protein: CASGRGYQETQYF
CDR3 DNA: TGTGCCAGCGGAAGGGGCTACCAAGAGACCCAGTACTTC

clone size: NA
D gene: NA
V gene: TRBV7-2
J gene: TRBJ2-1
CDR3 protein: CASSLADRNNEQFF
CDR3 DNA: TGTGCCAGCAGCTTAGCGGACCGAAACAATGAGCAGTTCTTC

clone size: NA
D gene: NA
V gene: TRBV16
J gene: TRBJ1-2
CDR3 protein: CASARGSDYGYTF
CDR3 DNA: TGTGCCAGCGCCAGGGGCTCGGACTATGGCTACACCTTC

clone size: NA
D gene: TRBD1
V gene: TRBV19
J gene: TRBJ2-1
CDR3 protein: CASSSGTGEGEQFF
CDR3 DNA: TGTGCCAGTAGTTCCGGGACAGGGGAGGGTGAGCAGTTCTTC

clone size: NA
D gene: TRBD1
V gene: TRBV5-6
J gene: TRBJ1-1
CDR3 protein: CASSYRQGAPEAFF
CDR3 DNA: TGTGCCAGCAGCTACCGACAGGGGGCCCCTGAAGCTTTCTTT

clone size: NA
D gene: NA
V gene: TRBV5-1
J gene: TRBJ1-2
CDR3 protein: CASSLYDRGYGYTF
CDR3 DNA: TGCGCCAGCAGCTTGTACGATCGAGGCTATGGCTACACCTTC

clone size: NA
D gene: TRBD2
V gene: TRBV18
J gene: TRBJ2-5
CDR3 protein: CASSPPTTSGGYETQYF
CDR3 DNA: TGTGCCAGCTCACCACCCACGACTAGCGGGGGGTACGAGACCCAGTACTTC

clone size: NA
D gene: NA
V gene: TRBV6-1
J gene: TRBJ1-1
CDR3 protein: CASSEPGDRLSNTEAFF
CDR3 DNA: TGTGCCAGCAGTGAACCTGGCGACCGGTTATCGAACACTGAAGCTTTCTTT

clone size: NA
D gene: NA
V gene: TRBV28
J gene: TRBJ1-5
CDR3 protein: CASSPRGKGNQPQHF
CDR3 DNA: TGTGCCAGCAGCCCCAGGGGAAAGGGCAATCAGCCCCAGCATTTT

clone size: NA
D gene: NA
V gene: TRBV28
J gene: TRBJ1-6
CDR3 protein: CASSYGGAGSSYNSPLHF
CDR3 DNA: TGTGCCAGCAGTTACGGGGGGGCAGGGAGCTCCTATAATTCACCCCTCCACTTT

clone size: NA
D gene: NA
V gene: TRBV5-1
J gene: TRBJ2-1
CDR3 protein: CASSRDDSGEQFF
CDR3 DNA: TGCGCCAGCAGCAGGGACGACTCGGGTGAGCAGTTCTTC

clone size: NA
D gene: NA
V gene: TRBV7-9
J gene: TRBJ1-1
CDR3 protein: CASRISVNTEAFF
CDR3 DNA: TGTGCCAGCAGGATCAGTGTGAACACTGAAGCTTTCTTT

clone size: medium-sized
D gene: NA
V gene: TRBV10-3
J gene: TRBJ1-5
CDR3 protein: CAISDTENQPQHF
CDR3 DNA: TGTGCCATCAGCGACACCGAAAATCAGCCCCAGCATTTT

clone size: NA
D gene: TRBD1
V gene: TRBV28
J gene: TRBJ2-5
CDR3 protein: CASNRGVETQYF
CDR3 DNA: TGTGCCAGCAACAGGGGCGTAGAGACCCAGTACTTC

clone size: few
D gene: NA
V gene: TRBV6-6
J gene: TRBJ1-1
CDR3 protein: CASTWNTEAFF
CDR3 DNA: TGTGCCAGCACCTGGAACACTGAAGCTTTCTTT

clone size: NA
D gene: NA
V gene: TRBV11-2
J gene: TRBJ2-3
CDR3 protein: CASSHPPGPRMDTQYF
CDR3 DNA: TGTGCCAGCAGCCACCCACCGGGACCCCGAATGGATACGCAGTATTTT

clone size: NA
D gene: NA
V gene: TRBV5-1
J gene: TRBJ2-7
CDR3 protein: CASSLDGGLGEQYF
CDR3 DNA: TGCGCCAGCAGCTTGGATGGAGGGTTGGGAGAGCAGTACTTC

clone size: NA
D gene: NA
V gene: TRBV11-2
J gene: TRBJ2-3
CDR3 protein: CASSLHGPRRDTQYF
CDR3 DNA: TGTGCCAGCAGCTTACACGGACCTCGTAGAGATACGCAGTATTTT

clone size: NA
D gene: NA
V gene: TRBV19
J gene: TRBJ1-1
CDR3 protein: CASSIGPWQEAFF
CDR3 DNA: TGTGCCAGTAGTATAGGCCCCTGGCAGGAAGCTTTCTTT

clone size: NA
D gene: NA
V gene: TRBV5-1
J gene: TRBJ2-6
CDR3 protein: CASNQGSGANVLTF
CDR3 DNA: TGCGCCAGCAACCAGGGCTCTGGGGCCAACGTCCTGACTTTC

clone size: NA
D gene: NA
V gene: TRBV5-1
J gene: TRBJ2-5
CDR3 protein: CASSLVGQETQYF
CDR3 DNA: TGCGCCAGCAGCTTGGTAGGCCAAGAGACCCAGTACTTC

clone size: NA
D gene: NA
V gene: TRBV14
J gene: TRBJ1-1
CDR3 protein: CASSQDGEGPYTEAFF
CDR3 DNA: TGTGCCAGCAGCCAAGACGGGGAAGGGCCCTACACTGAAGCTTTCTTT

clone size: NA
D gene: TRBD2
V gene: TRBV7-9
J gene: TRBJ2-7
CDR3 protein: CASSFGLAGPYEQYF
CDR3 DNA: TGTGCCAGCAGCTTCGGACTAGCGGGGCCTTACGAGCAGTACTTC

clone size: NA
D gene: NA
V gene: TRBV7-2
J gene: TRBJ2-5
CDR3 protein: CASSSQGLETQYF
CDR3 DNA: TGTGCCAGCAGTTCCCAAGGTCTAGAGACCCAGTACTTC

clone size: NA
D gene: NA
V gene: TRBV5-1
J gene: TRBJ2-3
CDR3 protein: CASSLGRFAGLTDTQYF
CDR3 DNA: TGCGCCAGCAGCTTGGGCCGATTTGCGGGGCTCACAGATACGCAGTATTTT

clone size: few
D gene: NA
V gene: TRBV4-1
J gene: TRBJ1-1
CDR3 protein: CASSQDRRTEAFF
CDR3 DNA: TGCGCCAGCAGCCAAGATAGGAGGACTGAAGCTTTCTTT

clone size: NA
D gene: NA
V gene: TRBV7-2
J gene: TRBJ1-2
CDR3 protein: CASSLDSTTYGYTF
CDR3 DNA: TGTGCCAGCAGCCTAGACAGTACGACCTATGGCTACACCTTC

clone size: NA
D gene: TRBD2
V gene: TRBV7-2
J gene: TRBJ2-1
CDR3 protein: CASSLAGLAMSYNEQFF
CDR3 DNA: TGTGCCAGCAGCTTAGCTGGACTAGCGATGTCCTACAATGAGCAGTTCTTC

clone size: NA
D gene: NA
V gene: TRBV11-2
J gene: TRBJ2-1
CDR3 protein: CASSLGAGPNEQFF
CDR3 DNA: TGTGCCAGCAGCTTGGGGGCAGGACCCAATGAGCAGTTCTTC

clone size: NA
D gene: TRBD1
V gene: TRBV7-7
J gene: TRBJ2-3
CDR3 protein: CASSLGTGTTDTQYF
CDR3 DNA: TGTGCCAGCAGCTTAGGGACAGGGACCACAGATACGCAGTATTTT

clone size: NA
D gene: NA
V gene: TRBV5-6
J gene: TRBJ1-6
CDR3 protein: CASSADTFYNSPLHF
CDR3 DNA: TGTGCCAGCAGCGCTGACACATTCTATAATTCACCCCTCCACTTT

clone size: NA
D gene: NA
V gene: TRBV10-2
J gene: TRBJ1-1
CDR3 protein: CATHGTENTEAFF
CDR3 DNA: TGCGCCACTCATGGGACGGAGAACACTGAAGCTTTCTTT

clone size: NA
D gene: NA
V gene: TRBV6-6
J gene: TRBJ1-2
CDR3 protein: CASSAGPNYGYTF
CDR3 DNA: TGTGCCAGCAGTGCAGGGCCCAACTATGGCTACACCTTC

clone size: NA
D gene: NA
V gene: TRBV19
J gene: TRBJ2-1
CDR3 protein: CASSIAGVAYNEQFF
CDR3 DNA: TGTGCCAGTAGTATAGCAGGGGTGGCCTACAATGAGCAGTTCTTC

clone size: NA
D gene: TRBD1
V gene: TRBV6-1
J gene: TRBJ2-5
CDR3 protein: CATTKDRAAGTQYF
CDR3 DNA: TGTGCCACTACAAAAGACAGGGCGGCGGGGACCCAGTACTTC

clone size: NA
D gene: NA
V gene: TRBV5-4
J gene: TRBJ2-5
CDR3 protein: CASSSTELRSQETQYF
CDR3 DNA: TGTGCCAGCAGTTCAACTGAACTCCGGTCCCAAGAGACCCAGTACTTC

clone size: NA
D gene: TRBD2
V gene: TRBV5-5
J gene: TRBJ2-2
CDR3 protein: CASSARTSGGELFF
CDR3 DNA: TGTGCCAGCAGCGCCAGGACTAGCGGGGGGGAGCTGTTTTTT

clone size: NA
D gene: NA
V gene: TRBV5-1
J gene: TRBJ2-7
CDR3 protein: CASSSDPSYEQYF
CDR3 DNA: TGCGCCAGCAGCTCGGACCCATCCTACGAGCAGTACTTC

clone size: NA
D gene: NA
V gene: TRBV2
J gene: TRBJ2-5
CDR3 protein: CASSSGWGTQYF
CDR3 DNA: TGTGCCAGCAGTTCGGGCTGGGGGACCCAGTACTTC

clone size: NA
D gene: TRBD1
V gene: TRBV2
J gene: TRBJ2-7
CDR3 protein: CASRADRGLEQYF
CDR3 DNA: TGTGCCAGCAGAGCGGACAGGGGGCTCGAGCAGTACTTC

clone size: NA
D gene: NA
V gene: TRBV6-5
J gene: TRBJ2-3
CDR3 protein: CASSQASVRDTQYF
CDR3 DNA: TGTGCCAGCAGCCAAGCGTCAGTGAGAGATACGCAGTATTTT

clone size: NA
D gene: TRBD2
V gene: TRBV27
J gene: TRBJ2-2
CDR3 protein: CASSGLRTSGGGTGELFF
CDR3 DNA: TGTGCCAGCTCCGGCCTGAGGACTAGCGGGGGAGGGACCGGGGAGCTGTTTTTT